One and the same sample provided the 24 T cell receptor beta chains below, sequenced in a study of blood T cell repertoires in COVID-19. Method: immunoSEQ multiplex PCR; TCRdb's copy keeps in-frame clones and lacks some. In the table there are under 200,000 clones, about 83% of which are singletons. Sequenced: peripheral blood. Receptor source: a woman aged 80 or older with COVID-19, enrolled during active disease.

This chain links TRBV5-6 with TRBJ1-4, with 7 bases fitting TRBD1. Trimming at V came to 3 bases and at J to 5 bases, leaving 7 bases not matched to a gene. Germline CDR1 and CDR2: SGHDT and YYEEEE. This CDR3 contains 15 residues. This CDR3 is CASSWTGTENEKLFF. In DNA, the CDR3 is TGTGCCAGCAGCTGGACCGGGACAGAGAATGAAAAACTGTTTTTT.

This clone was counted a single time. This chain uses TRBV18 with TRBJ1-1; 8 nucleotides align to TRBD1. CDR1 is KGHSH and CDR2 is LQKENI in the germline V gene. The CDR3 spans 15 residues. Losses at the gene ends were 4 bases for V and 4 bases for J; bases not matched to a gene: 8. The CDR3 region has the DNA TGTGCCAGCTCACTACTGACAGGGGTCCCCACTGAAGCTTTCTTT. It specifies CASSLLTGVPTEAFF.

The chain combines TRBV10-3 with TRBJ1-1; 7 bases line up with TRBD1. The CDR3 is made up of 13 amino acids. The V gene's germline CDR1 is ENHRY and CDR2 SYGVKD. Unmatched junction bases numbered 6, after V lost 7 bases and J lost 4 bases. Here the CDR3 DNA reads TGTGCCATCAATAGACAGGGTGCCACTGAAGCTTTCTTT. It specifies CAINRQGATEAFF.

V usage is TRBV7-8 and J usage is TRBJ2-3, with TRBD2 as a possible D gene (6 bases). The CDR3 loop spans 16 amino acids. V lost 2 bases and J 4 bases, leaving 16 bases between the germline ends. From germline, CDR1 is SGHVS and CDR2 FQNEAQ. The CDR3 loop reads CASSLMVLTGADTQYF. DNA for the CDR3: TGTGCCAGCAGCTTAATGGTCTTAACGGGGGCAGATACGCAGTATTTT.

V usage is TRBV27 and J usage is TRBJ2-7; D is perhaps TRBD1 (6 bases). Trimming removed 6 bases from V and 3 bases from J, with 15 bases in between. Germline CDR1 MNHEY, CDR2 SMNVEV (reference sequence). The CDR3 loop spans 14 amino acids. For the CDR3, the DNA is TGTGCCAGCAGCCCCCCCTACAGGGTCTACGAGCAGTACTTC. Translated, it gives CASSPPYRVYEQYF.

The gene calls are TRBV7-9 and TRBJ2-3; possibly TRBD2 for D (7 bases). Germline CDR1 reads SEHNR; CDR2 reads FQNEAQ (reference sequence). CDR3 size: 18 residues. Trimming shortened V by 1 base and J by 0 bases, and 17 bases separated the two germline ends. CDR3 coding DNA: TGTGCCAGCAGCTTAGACCGTAGCTGGGGGGGCAGCACAGATACGCAGTATTTT. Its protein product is CASSLDRSWGGSTDTQYF. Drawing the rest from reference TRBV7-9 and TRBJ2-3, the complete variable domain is DTGVSQNPRHKITKRGQNVTFRCDPISEHNRLYWYRQTLGQGPEFLTYFQNEAQLEKSRLLSDRFSAERPKGSFSTLEIQRTEQGDSAMYLCASSLDRSWGGSTDTQYFGPGTRLTVL.

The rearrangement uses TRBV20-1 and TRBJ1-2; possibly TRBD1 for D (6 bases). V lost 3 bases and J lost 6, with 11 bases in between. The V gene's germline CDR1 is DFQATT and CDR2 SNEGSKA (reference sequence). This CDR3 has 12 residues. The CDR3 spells CSASSGGDGYTF. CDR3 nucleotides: TGCAGTGCTAGTTCGGGGGGCGATGGCTACACCTTC.

The CDR3 DNA sequence: TGTGCCATCAGTGTGGGACAGATTGAAACTATGGCCTACACCTTC. It codes for CAISVGQIETMAYTF. The chain joins TRBV10-3 to TRBJ1-2; 7 nucleotides align to TRBD1. The CDR3 has 15 amino acids. V trimming: 4 bases; J trimming: 10 bases; junction bases outside the gene matches: 15. Germline assignment: CDR1 ENHRY and CDR2 SYGVKD.

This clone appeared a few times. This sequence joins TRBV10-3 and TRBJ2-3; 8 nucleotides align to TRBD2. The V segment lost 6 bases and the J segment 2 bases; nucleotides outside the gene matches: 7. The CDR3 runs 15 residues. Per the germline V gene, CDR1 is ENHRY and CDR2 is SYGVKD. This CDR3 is CAIRGAGAATDTQYF. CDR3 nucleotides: TGTGCCATCAGGGGAGCGGGGGCCGCCACAGATACGCAGTATTTT.

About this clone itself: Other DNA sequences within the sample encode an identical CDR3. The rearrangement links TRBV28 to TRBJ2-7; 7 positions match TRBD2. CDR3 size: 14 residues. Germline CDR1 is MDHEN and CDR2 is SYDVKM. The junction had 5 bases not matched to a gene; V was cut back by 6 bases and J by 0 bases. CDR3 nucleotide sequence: TGTGCCAGCAGCCTCGGGGGGAGCTCCTACGAGCAGTACTTC. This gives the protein CASSLGGSSYEQYF.

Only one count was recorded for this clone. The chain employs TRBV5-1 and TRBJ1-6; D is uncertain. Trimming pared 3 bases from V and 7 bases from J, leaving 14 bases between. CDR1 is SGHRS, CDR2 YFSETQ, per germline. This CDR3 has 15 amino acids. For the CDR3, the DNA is TGCGCCAGCAGCTCAAATGCGGGGATAAATTCACCCCTCCACTTT. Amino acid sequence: CASSSNAGINSPLHF.

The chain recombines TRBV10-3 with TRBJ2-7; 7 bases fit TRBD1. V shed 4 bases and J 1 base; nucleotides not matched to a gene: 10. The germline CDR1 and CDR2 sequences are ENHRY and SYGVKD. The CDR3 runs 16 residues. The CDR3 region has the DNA TGTGCCATCAGTGCCGGGACAGTAAAAACTTCCTACGAGCAGTACTTC. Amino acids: CAISAGTVKTSYEQYF.

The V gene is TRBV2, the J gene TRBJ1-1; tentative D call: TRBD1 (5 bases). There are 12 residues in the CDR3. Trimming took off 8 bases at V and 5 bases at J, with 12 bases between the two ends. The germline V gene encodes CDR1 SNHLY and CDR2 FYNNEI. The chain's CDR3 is CASARQRTEAFF. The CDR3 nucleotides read TGTGCCAGCGCTCGACAGAGAACTGAAGCTTTCTTT. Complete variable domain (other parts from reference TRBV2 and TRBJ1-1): EPEVTQTPSHQVTQMGQEVILRCVPISNHLYFYWYRQILGQKVEFLVSFYNNEISEKSEIFDDQFSVERPDGSNFTLKIRSTKLEDSAMYFCASARQRTEAFFGQGTRLTVV.

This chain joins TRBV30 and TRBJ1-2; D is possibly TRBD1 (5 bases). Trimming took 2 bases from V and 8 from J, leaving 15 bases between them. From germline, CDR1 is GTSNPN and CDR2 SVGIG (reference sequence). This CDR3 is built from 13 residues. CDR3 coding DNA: TGTGCCTGGAGTCCCCAGGGTGCATACGGCTACACCTTC. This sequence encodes CAWSPQGAYGYTF.

The CDR3 DNA follows: TGTGCCAGCAGTGAAGTCTTGACGGGTACGCAGTATTTT. Its translation is CASSEVLTGTQYF. The rearrangement joins TRBV6-4 to TRBJ2-3; no reliable D call. CDR3 length equals 13 residues. From germline, CDR1 is MRHNA and CDR2 SNTAGT. V was trimmed by 3 bases and J by 8 bases, leaving 12 bases between them.

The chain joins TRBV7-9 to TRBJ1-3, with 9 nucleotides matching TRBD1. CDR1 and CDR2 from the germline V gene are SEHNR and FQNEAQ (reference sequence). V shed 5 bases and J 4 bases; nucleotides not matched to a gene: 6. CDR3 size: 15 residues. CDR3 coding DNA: TGTGCCAGCAGCCCCGGGACAGGGAAAGGAAACACCATATATTTT. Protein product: CASSPGTGKGNTIYF. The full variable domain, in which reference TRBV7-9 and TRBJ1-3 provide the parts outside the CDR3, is DTGVSQNPRHKITKRGQNVTFRCDPISEHNRLYWYRQTLGQGPEFLTYFQNEAQLEKSRLLSDRFSAERPKGSFSTLEIQRTEQGDSAMYLCASSPGTGKGNTIYFGEGSWLTVV.

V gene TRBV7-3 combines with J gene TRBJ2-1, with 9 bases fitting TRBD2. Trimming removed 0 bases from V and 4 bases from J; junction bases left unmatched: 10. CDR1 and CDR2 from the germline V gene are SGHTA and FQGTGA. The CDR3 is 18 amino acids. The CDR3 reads CASSLTSSGGTLYNEQFF. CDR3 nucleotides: TGTGCCAGCAGCTTAACGTCGAGCGGGGGGACACTATACAATGAGCAGTTCTTC. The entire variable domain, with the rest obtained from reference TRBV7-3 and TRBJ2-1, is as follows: GAGVSQTPSNKVTEKGKYVELRCDPISGHTALYWYRQSLGQGPEFLIYFQGTGAADDSGLPNDRFFAVRPEGSVSTLKIQRTERGDSAVYLCASSLTSSGGTLYNEQFFGPGTRLTVL.

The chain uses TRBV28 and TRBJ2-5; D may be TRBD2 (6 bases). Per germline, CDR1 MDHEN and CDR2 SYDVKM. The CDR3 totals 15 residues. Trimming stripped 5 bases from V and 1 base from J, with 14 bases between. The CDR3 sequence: CASSPKGAGQETQYF. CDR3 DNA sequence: TGTGCCAGCAGTCCCAAGGGAGCGGGCCAAGAGACCCAGTACTTC.

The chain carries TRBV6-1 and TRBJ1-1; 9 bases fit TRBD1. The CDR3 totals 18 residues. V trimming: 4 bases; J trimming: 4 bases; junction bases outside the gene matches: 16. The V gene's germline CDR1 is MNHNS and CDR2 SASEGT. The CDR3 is CASSVSRGTGRRSTEAFF. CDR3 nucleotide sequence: TGTGCCAGCAGTGTAAGTCGGGGGACAGGGAGGAGGTCCACTGAAGCTTTCTTT.

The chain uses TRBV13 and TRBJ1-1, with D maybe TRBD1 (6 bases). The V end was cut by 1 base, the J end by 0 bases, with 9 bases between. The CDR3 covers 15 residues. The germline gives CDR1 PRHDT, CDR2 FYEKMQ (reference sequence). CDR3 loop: CASSLEGVMNTEAFF. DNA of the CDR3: TGTGCCAGCAGCTTAGAGGGGGTCATGAACACTGAAGCTTTCTTT.

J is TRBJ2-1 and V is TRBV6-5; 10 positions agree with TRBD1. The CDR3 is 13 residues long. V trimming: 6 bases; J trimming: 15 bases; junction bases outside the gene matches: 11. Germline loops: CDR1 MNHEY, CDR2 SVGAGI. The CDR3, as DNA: TGTGCCAGCAGCGCTCCCGGGACAGGGGAAGGGTTCTTC. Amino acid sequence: CASSAPGTGEGFF.

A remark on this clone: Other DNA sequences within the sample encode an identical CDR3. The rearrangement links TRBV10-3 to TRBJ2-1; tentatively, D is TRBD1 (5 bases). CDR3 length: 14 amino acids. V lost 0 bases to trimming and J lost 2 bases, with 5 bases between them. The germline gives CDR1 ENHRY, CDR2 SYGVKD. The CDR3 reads CAISESGPYNEQFF. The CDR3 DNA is TGTGCCATCAGTGAGTCGGGGCCCTACAATGAGCAGTTCTTC.

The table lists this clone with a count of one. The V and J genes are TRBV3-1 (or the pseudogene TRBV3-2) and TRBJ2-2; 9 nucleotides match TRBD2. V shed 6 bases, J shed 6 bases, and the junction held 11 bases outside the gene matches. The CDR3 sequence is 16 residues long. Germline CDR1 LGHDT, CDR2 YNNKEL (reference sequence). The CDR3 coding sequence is TGTGCCAGCAGTCCTAGCGGGATGACGGGTGCCGGGGAGCTGTTTTTT. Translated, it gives CASSPSGMTGAGELFF.

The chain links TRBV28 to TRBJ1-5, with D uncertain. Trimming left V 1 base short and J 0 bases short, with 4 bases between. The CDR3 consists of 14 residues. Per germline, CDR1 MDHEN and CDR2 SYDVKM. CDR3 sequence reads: CASSLSSSNQPQHF. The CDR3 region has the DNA TGTGCCAGCAGTTTATCGAGTAGCAATCAGCCCCAGCATTTT.